The 4 T cell receptor beta chains reported below all come from one sample, sequenced in a study of response to subunit inactivated influenza vaccine. TCRdb processed the RT-PCR reads anew with MiXCR; each CDR3 protein has one entry. The sample lists around 530,000 distinct CDR3 sequences; 16% were seen once. The sample in question was CD4+ T cells sorted from PBMCs, obtained less than 30 months after vaccination. These receptors were obtained from a man between 45 and 75 years old who received an inactivated influenza vaccine.

This clonotype was seen a few times. The V and J genes are TRBV28 and TRBJ2-3, with 10 bases matching TRBD1. The CDR3 is 14 residues long. Germline assignment: CDR1 MDHEN and CDR2 SYDVKM. V trimming: 10 bases; J trimming: 0 bases; junction bases outside the gene matches: 4. In DNA, the CDR3 is TGTGCCACCCTGGACAGGGGGAGCACAGATACGCAGTATTTT. It codes for CATLDRGSTDTQYF.

The chain is built from TRBV5-1 and TRBJ2-1, with TRBD1 matching over 7 bases. Germline V gene lookup returns CDR1 SGHRS and CDR2 YFSETQ. Unmatched junction bases numbered 8, after V lost 4 bases and J lost 7 bases. This CDR3 comprises 14 residues. The CDR3 DNA is TGCGCCAGCAGCCCGGGTGGGGACAGAAATGAGCAGTTCTTC. Translation: CASSPGGDRNEQFF.

V is TRBV28 and J is TRBJ2-1; 8 bases agree with TRBD2. Unmatched junction bases numbered 8, after V lost 10 bases and J lost 3 bases. This CDR3 is built from 14 residues. Germline CDR1 is MDHEN and CDR2 is SYDVKM. CDR3 nucleotide sequence: TGTGCCATAAAAAGCGGGAGTTTCTACAATGAGCAGTTCTTC. This encodes CAIKSGSFYNEQFF.

J is TRBJ1-6 and V is TRBV7-9; 7 bases align to TRBD1. The V gene end was trimmed by 11 bases and the J gene end by 10 bases; junction bases not matched to a gene: 11. The CDR3 runs 13 residues. CDR1 SEHNR and CDR2 FQNEAQ come from the germline V gene (reference sequence). Here the CDR3 reads CAVRTGVPSPLHF. The CDR3 region has the DNA TGTGCCGTCCGTACAGGGGTCCCCTCACCCCTCCACTTT.